Listed here are 27 T cell receptor beta chains from one sample, sequenced in a study of patients and donors after allogeneic stem cell transplantation. TCRdb recomputed calls from the RT-PCR reads with MiXCR, one row per CDR3 protein. The data show about 410,000 distinct CDR3 sequences, roughly 17% seen once. The sequencing sample was made of blood, either unsorted or a sorted T cell fraction (not recorded which). The receptors were gathered from a human donor who was either an allogeneic HSCT recipient or a stem cell or donor lymphocyte infusion donor (not recorded which). It is not recorded whose cells these are; they may come from a transplant donor.

The chain has TRBV19 and TRBJ2-3; no firm D call. Trimming left V 5 bases short and J 1 base short, with 13 bases between. The CDR3 runs 15 residues. Germline V CDR1 and CDR2: LNHDA, SQIVND (reference sequence). The CDR3 sequence: CASSDSAFGTDTQYF. Here the CDR3 DNA reads TGTGCCAGTAGTGACTCTGCGTTCGGCACAGATACGCAGTATTTT.

The chain links TRBV9 to TRBJ2-1; D assignment may be TRBD1 or TRBD2 (5 bases each). V gave up 3 bases and J gave up 0 bases, with 22 bases separating them. The V gene's germline CDR1 is SGDLS and CDR2 YYNGEE. This CDR3 region has 19 residues. The DNA for the CDR3 is TGTGCCAGCAGCGGTTTCGGGGCTTTGGGCCGTCCCTCCTACAATGAGCAGTTCTTC. Its protein product is CASSGFGALGRPSYNEQFF. Looking up the rest from reference TRBV9 and TRBJ2-1 gives the full variable domain: DSGVTQTPKHLITATGQRVTLRCSPRSGDLSVYWYQQSLDQGLQFLIQYYNGEERAKGNILERFSAQQFPDLHSELNLSSLELGDSALYFCASSGFGALGRPSYNEQFFGPGTRLTVL.

The chain couples TRBV18 to TRBJ2-4, with D possibly TRBD1 on 5 matching bases. Germline values: CDR1 KGHSH, CDR2 LQKENI. The CDR3 is made up of 13 amino acids. V was clipped by 0 bases and J by 9 bases, with 9 bases between them. The CDR3 sequence is CASSPPQGVIQYF. The CDR3 nucleotides read TGTGCCAGCTCACCACCGCAGGGTGTCATTCAGTACTTC.

This chain joins TRBV6-1 and TRBJ2-7; D might be TRBD2 (6 bases). This CDR3 is 15 amino acids long. Germline CDR1 MNHNS, CDR2 SASEGT. With 7 bases removed from V and 3 bases from J, the gap between germline ends came to 19 bases. The CDR3 DNA reads TGTGCCAGCAACCGCGGGGCTAAAAGGGGCTACGAGCAGTACTTC. Translated: CASNRGAKRGYEQYF.

This clonotype has ten or more counts. The rearrangement joins TRBV20-1 to TRBJ1-5; D call uncertain. This CDR3 region has 14 residues. In germline, CDR1 is DFQATT, CDR2 SNEGSKA (reference sequence). V dropped 1 base and J dropped 2 bases, with 9 bases sitting between them. As DNA, the CDR3 is TGCAGTGCTAGAGGGCCGGACCGCAATCAGCCCCAGCATTTT. Translated, it gives CSARGPDRNQPQHF.

This clonotype was picked up a small number of times. The CDR3 is CSASLRTGISYEQYF. The CDR3 nucleotides read TGCAGTGCTAGCCTCCGGACAGGAATCTCCTACGAGCAGTACTTC. V gene TRBV20-1 combines with J gene TRBJ2-7; 7 bases are a match to TRBD1. V was clipped by 3 bases and J by 0 bases; unmatched bases: 8. This CDR3 region has 15 residues. Germline assignment: CDR1 DFQATT and CDR2 SNEGSKA (reference sequence).

The chain uses TRBV7-3 and TRBJ2-3; 11 bases are shared with TRBD2. Germline V gene sequence: CDR1 SGHTA, CDR2 FQGTGA. The CDR3 has 18 residues. The junction had 8 bases not matched to a gene; V was cut back by 3 bases and J by 0 bases. The CDR3 DNA reads as TGTGCCAGCAGCTTTTCTTCTAGCGGGAGGACTAGCACAGATACGCAGTATTTT. It encodes CASSFSSSGRTSTDTQYF.

The chain has TRBV20-1 and TRBJ2-5; 9 bases map to TRBD1. Trimming at V came to 6 bases and at J to 5 bases, leaving 4 bases not matched to a gene. This CDR3 has 12 residues. The germline V gene encodes CDR1 DFQATT and CDR2 SNEGSKA (reference sequence). This CDR3 reads CSADRGSETQYF. CDR3 coding DNA: TGCAGTGCGGACAGGGGATCTGAGACCCAGTACTTC.

Comment on this clonotype: The conserved phenylalanine or tryptophan is not found at the CDR3 terminus, so this likely reflects a read error. CDR3 DNA: TGTGCCAGCAGCTTACAGGGGTTCGAGCAGTACCTC. It encodes CASSLQGFEQYL. This chain joins TRBV2 and TRBJ2-7; TRBD1 agrees at 7 bases. Germline V gives CDR1 SNHLY, CDR2 FYNNEI. J was trimmed by 6 bases and V by 6 bases; bases with no gene match: 5. The length of the CDR3 is 12 residues.

The gene calls are TRBV20-1 and TRBJ2-1; TRBD2 agrees at 8 bases. The germline V gene encodes CDR1 DFQATT and CDR2 SNEGSKA (reference sequence). The CDR3 spans 15 residues. V shed 8 bases, J shed 2 bases, and the junction held 11 bases outside the gene matches. This CDR3 is CSTTISGETYNEQFF. The CDR3 DNA is TGCAGTACTACAATTAGCGGGGAAACCTACAATGAGCAGTTCTTC.

The rearrangement links TRBV7-9 to TRBJ1-4; weak D call: TRBD1 (5 bases). This CDR3 contains 16 residues. CDR1 SEHNR and CDR2 FQNEAQ come from the germline V gene (reference sequence). Trimming pared 5 bases from V and 0 bases from J, leaving 13 bases between. The CDR3 reads CASSPRTFATNEKLFF. The CDR3 DNA reads TGTGCCAGCAGCCCTCGGACATTTGCAACTAATGAAAAACTGTTTTTT.

This clonotype was seen more than once but under ten times. The chain joins TRBV25-1 to TRBJ1-1, with D perhaps matching TRBD1 (6 bases). The CDR3 is made up of 13 amino acids. The germline CDR1 and CDR2 sequences are MGHDK and SYGVNS. Between the trimmed V and J ends, which lost 8 bases and 4 bases, there was a span of 14 bases. CDR3 bases: TGTGCCAGCGTCGGCAGGGGCCCCACTGAAGCTTTCTTT. Protein: CASVGRGPTEAFF. Based on the CDR3 plus reference TRBV25-1 and TRBJ1-1, the full variable domain is EADIYQTPRYLVIGTGKKITLECSQTMGHDKMYWYQQDPGMELHLIHYSYGVNSTEKGDLSSESTVSRIRTEHFPLTLESARPSHTSQYLCASVGRGPTEAFFGQGTRLTVV.

The chain uses TRBV5-4 and TRBJ2-3; maybe TRBD2 (6 bases). CDR1 and CDR2 from the germline V gene are SGHNT and YYREEE (reference sequence). The CDR3 runs 14 residues. V lost 4 bases, J lost 6 bases, and 15 bases lay in between. CDR3 bases: TGTGCCAGCAGCGCACCCCGGGGGACTGATACGCAGTATTTT. It encodes CASSAPRGTDTQYF.

This clonotype has a handful of counts. The gene calls are TRBV4-1 and TRBJ2-4; a possible D gene is TRBD1 (6 bases). Germline assignment: CDR1 MGHRA and CDR2 YSYEKL. CDR3 length: 15 residues. The germline V and J ends were trimmed by 4 bases and 4 bases, with 14 bases remaining between them. The CDR3 loop reads CASSPLGTGKNIQYF. The CDR3 coding sequence is TGCGCCAGCAGCCCCCTAGGCACAGGGAAAAACATTCAGTACTTC.

A word on this clonotype: One end of the junction varies from germline; a read error may be responsible. The chain links TRBV7-7 to TRBJ1-3; D is uncertain. CDR3 length: 15 amino acids. Germline V gene sequence: CDR1 SSHAT, CDR2 FNYEAQ (reference sequence). CDR3 residues: CASSPGETGGNTIYF. The CDR3 nucleotides are TGTGCTAGCAGCCCCGGTGAGACGGGTGGAAACACCATATATTTT.

Only a few counts were recorded for this clonotype. The chain links TRBV12-3 or TRBV12-4 to TRBJ2-7; D might be TRBD1 or TRBD2, each matching 6 bases. This CDR3 is built from 14 residues. V was cut by 5 bases and J by 2 bases, with 13 bases left in between. CDR3 protein: CASSPVGGPYEQYF. CDR3 sequence (DNA): TGTGCCAGCAGTCCAGTCGGGGGCCCCTACGAGCAGTACTTC.

The chain carries TRBV11-3 and TRBJ2-7; D may be TRBD2 (6 bases). V was clipped by 2 bases and J by 2 bases, with 13 bases between them. The CDR3 is 15 residues long. CDR1 SGHNT and CDR2 YENEEA come from the germline V gene. CDR3 region: CASSLNGGNAYEQYF. CDR3 DNA sequence: TGTGCCAGCAGCTTAAACGGAGGGAACGCCTACGAGCAGTACTTC.

This clonotype was counted ten times or more. The rearrangement joins TRBV12-3 or TRBV12-4 to TRBJ2-1; 7 positions match TRBD2. Trimming removed 4 bases from V and 0 bases from J; junction bases left unmatched: 12. This CDR3 region has 18 residues. CDR3 sequence reads: CASSWGGKRGSSYNEQFF. The CDR3 nucleotides are TGTGCCAGCAGTTGGGGTGGAAAGCGGGGAAGCTCCTACAATGAGCAGTTCTTC.

This clonotype was found a few times. The V gene is TRBV20-1, the J gene TRBJ2-7; 12 bases agree with TRBD2. This CDR3 is 14 amino acids long. Germline CDR1 reads DFQATT; CDR2 reads SNEGSKA (reference sequence). V shed 5 bases and J 1 base; nucleotides not matched to a gene: 3. The CDR3 DNA is TGCAGTGCTGGCCTAGCGGGGGGGTCCTACGAGCAGTACTTC. Translated: CSAGLAGGSYEQYF.

V usage is TRBV5-1 and J usage is TRBJ2-3; possible D gene TRBD1, 5 bases. The length of the CDR3 is 15 residues. Germline CDR1 SGHRS, CDR2 YFSETQ. V was clipped by 3 bases and J by 3 bases, with 14 bases between them. The CDR3 nucleotides read TGCGCCAGCAGCTCCGGACCCAGGGCGACAGATACGCAGTATTTT. Its translation: CASSSGPRATDTQYF. Full variable domain (outside the CDR3, taken from reference TRBV5-1 and TRBJ2-3): KAGVTQTPRYLIKTRGQQVTLSCSPISGHRSVSWYQQTPGQGLQFLFEYFSETQRNKGNFPGRFSGRQFSNSRSEMNVSTLELGDSALYLCASSSGPRATDTQYFGPGTRLTVL.

Only a few counts were recorded for this clonotype. V and J are TRBV7-2 and TRBJ2-7; D is possibly TRBD2 (6 bases). V lost 5 bases and J lost 0, with 17 bases in between. Per germline, CDR1 SGHTA and CDR2 FQGNSA. The CDR3 runs to 16 residues. The CDR3: CASSPPGLPSSYEQYF. The CDR3 region has the DNA TGTGCCAGCAGCCCACCGGGACTTCCCAGCTCCTACGAGCAGTACTTC.

The rearrangement joins TRBV5-5 to TRBJ2-5; no clear D. Germline CDR1 reads SGHKS; CDR2 reads YYEKEE (reference sequence). This CDR3 comprises 14 residues. Trimming left V 2 bases short and J 3 bases short, with 11 bases between. The CDR3 loop is CASSFPDTEETQYF. CDR3 nucleotide sequence: TGTGCCAGCAGCTTTCCCGACACCGAAGAGACCCAGTACTTC.

This clonotype appeared many times. J is TRBJ1-4 and V is TRBV15, with TRBD1 matching over 8 bases. CDR3 size: 17 residues. The V gene end was trimmed by 1 base and the J gene end by 6 bases; junction bases not matched to a gene: 10. Germline CDR1 and CDR2: LNHNV and YYDKDF (reference sequence). The CDR3 sequence is CATSRAPPGGFHEKLFF. CDR3 coding DNA: TGTGCCACCAGCAGAGCCCCGCCAGGGGGCTTTCATGAAAAACTGTTTTTT.

Only a few counts were recorded for this clonotype. The chain links TRBV11-2 to TRBJ1-1; D is perhaps TRBD1 (5 bases). V lost 3 bases and J 8 bases, leaving 22 bases between the germline ends. This CDR3 has 16 amino acids. The germline V gene has CDR1 SGHAT and CDR2 FQNNGV. The CDR3 here is CASSFSVSRGPGEAFF. CDR3 coding DNA: TGTGCCAGCAGCTTTTCGGTTTCACGGGGACCCGGCGAAGCTTTCTTT.

This clonotype was found many times. The CDR3 here is CASRQDPPGEAFF. The CDR3 DNA is TGTGCCAGCAGACAGGACCCACCGGGGGAAGCTTTCTTT. The chain combines TRBV12-3 or TRBV12-4 with TRBJ1-1, with D possibly TRBD1 on 5 matching bases. V was trimmed by 6 bases and J by 8 bases, leaving 16 bases between them. CDR3 length: 13 amino acids.

This clonotype has a handful of counts. This chain connects TRBV7-9 to TRBJ2-2; TRBD2 aligns across 12 bases. Germline loops: CDR1 SEHNR, CDR2 FQNEAQ (reference sequence). The CDR3 runs to 15 residues. With 5 bases clipped from V and 5 bases from J, the junction kept 3 bases outside the gene matches. The CDR3 is CASSRLAGATGELFF. The CDR3 DNA sequence: TGTGCCAGCAGCCGACTAGCGGGGGCGACCGGGGAGCTGTTTTTT.

This clonotype was seen more than once but under ten times. The chain is built from TRBV12-3 or TRBV12-4 and TRBJ1-2; 7 bases agree with TRBD1. There are 16 residues in the CDR3. J lost 6 bases, V lost 1 base, and 11 bases had no gene match. CDR3: CASSLVRTGIRDGYTF. The CDR3 DNA is TGTGCCAGCAGTTTAGTCAGGACAGGAATAAGAGATGGCTACACCTTC.